This T cell receptor beta chain was obtained from a study of cytomegalovirus exposure and HLA in healthy donors (dated by TCRdb to about 2017). Context from the whole study: According to a later analysis, the approximately 130 validation repertoires were produced on the same platform as the roughly 600 repertoires of the first cohort. The study was designed to test whether signatures of past pathogen exposure could be identified by cataloging public T cell receptors. Besides the first cohort of 550 to 750 subjects, a separate validation cohort made up of 120 different subjects was used. The study combined high-throughput TCR immunosequencing, statistical association of individual TCRs with disease status, and machine learning to predict cytomegalovirus infection status. Overall study results and their limits: A few of the identified cytomegalovirus-associated TCR beta chains were confirmed in vitro to be specific for cytomegalovirus antigens. The study gave a list of over 150 TCR beta chains associated with cytomegalovirus. Subsequent analysis determined that TCRs grouped into clusters in the first cohort also showed a tendency toward co-occurrence across the roughly 130 validation repertoires, and about 94% of cluster scores exceeded 0. According to the authors, the approach could potentially be generalized to other disease states and immunological phenotypes. Most TCR sequences were observed very rarely across donors, whereas some public TCRs were present in many individuals. The classifier was reported to diagnose cytomegalovirus status with high specificity and sensitivity in both the original cohort and the validation cohort. A later analysis lacked HLA typing for the validation cohort, so it scored co-occurrence in that cohort across all 120 or so repertoires.

The library was prepared using the immunoSEQ multiplex PCR assay. The authors' pipeline ran thus. To diagnose cytomegalovirus status from the catalog of TCR beta chain sequences, a statistical classification framework was built. TCRdb retrieved this table from immuneACCESS and kept in-frame rearrangements only. Not all clones are present; in checked studies, unresolved V genes account for under half, and no reason is known for the remainder. That table is the source of V, J and clone size, and D and trimming were worked out from the DNA. The sample includes around 180,000 clones, with roughly 82% observed a single time. The ten largest make up approximately 7% of the sample. As concerns this clone: The antigen this receptor binds is unknown. No base-level quality is on record; no much larger clone is a single base apart.

Separate from the approximately 700-subject first cohort, the validation cohort of about 130 subjects was the group to which the donors belonged. The sample consisted of PBMCs. The TCR was taken from a young man in good health and CMV-seropositive.

The bases read TGTGCCAGCAGTTCTTGGACTAGCGGGAGGAATGAGCAGTTCTTC. This is translated as CASSSWTSGRNEQFF. In this chain, TRBV6-1 is recombined with TRBJ2-1; TRBD2 matches 14 bases in the middle. From cysteine to phenylalanine, the CDR3 is 15 amino acids long. The retained sequence is limited to the CDR3, 45 bases, with the frame set at the first base. V is pruned by 5 bases and J by 7 bases, leaving 4 bases of the junction without a gene match. CDR1 and CDR2 were assigned from the germline V gene as MNHNS and SASEGT.